The rows below give T cell receptor beta chains drawn from one sample of a study of blood T cell repertoires in COVID-19. Clones were read by immunoSEQ multiplex PCR, and TCRdb kept only the in-frame ones, dropping some. The sample has 150,000 to 200,000 clones; about 90% are singletons. The sequencing sample was made of PBMCs or T cells enriched from blood (not recorded which). These receptors all stem from a human donor with acute COVID-19. The donor label of this sample is uncertain. Both conserved end residues are part of each CDR3. D genes are given only for firm matches. Expanded clones get a size class; other rows say once, few or many, or leave the size out.

V	D	J	size	CDR3	DNA
TRBV9	TRBD1	TRBJ1-4	once	CASSVQGDEKLFF	TGTGCCAGCAGCGTTCAGGGGGATGAAAAACTGTTTTTT
TRBV7-9	NA	TRBJ2-5	NA	CASRRTKETQYF	TGTGCCAGCAGACGGACAAAAGAGACCCAGTACTTC
TRBV18	NA	TRBJ2-7	NA	CASSPPMAPSYEQYF	TGTGCCAGCTCACCACCGATGGCTCCTTCCTACGAGCAGTACTTC
TRBV13	TRBD1	TRBJ1-5	NA	CASSLGRTGSNQPQHF	TGTGCCAGCAGCTTAGGCCGGACAGGGAGCAATCAGCCCCAGCATTTT
TRBV27	NA	TRBJ2-7	once	CASSLYRAPPYEQYF	TGTGCCAGCAGTTTATACAGGGCCCCTCCCTACGAGCAGTACTTC
TRBV10-3	TRBD1	TRBJ2-7	once	CAISGPTGDEQYF	TGTGCCATCAGTGGGCCGACAGGGGACGAGCAGTACTTC
TRBV9	TRBD1	TRBJ1-1	NA	CASSRQGATEAFF	TGTGCCAGCAGTCGACAGGGGGCCACTGAAGCTTTCTTT
TRBV12-5	TRBD1	TRBJ1-1	NA	CASGSTGVTEAFF	TGTGCTAGTGGTTCGACAGGGGTCACTGAAGCTTTCTTT
TRBV4-2	NA	TRBJ2-3	once	CASSLLTAGQDTDTQYF	TGTGCCAGCAGCCTCCTCACAGCGGGACAGGACACAGATACGCAGTATTTT
TRBV5-1	TRBD2	TRBJ2-3	NA	CASRAGLSTDTQYF	TGCGCCAGTCGAGCGGGGTTAAGCACAGATACGCAGTATTTT
TRBV4-2	NA	TRBJ2-5	NA	CASSPRGSLDFQETQYF	TGTGCCAGCAGCCCAAGAGGATCGTTAGATTTCCAAGAGACCCAGTACTTC
TRBV15	NA	TRBJ1-3	NA	CATASDSGNTIYF	TGTGCCACCGCTTCAGACTCTGGAAACACCATATATTTT
TRBV7-6	NA	TRBJ2-7	NA	CASSLTLETHEQYF	TGTGCCAGCAGCTTAACACTAGAAACCCACGAGCAGTACTTC
TRBV7-6	TRBD2	TRBJ2-7	few	CASSLASGPNYEQYF	TGTGCCAGCAGCCTCGCTAGCGGGCCTAACTACGAGCAGTACTTC
TRBV4-1	TRBD2	TRBJ2-1	NA	CASSLSGGGHNEQFF	TGCGCCAGCAGCCTTAGCGGGGGAGGTCACAATGAGCAGTTCTTC
TRBV21-1	NA	TRBJ2-4	NA	CASSKGTGSGGRRAKNIQYF	TGTGCCAGCAGCAAAGGAACAGGGTCGGGAGGGAGGAGAGCCAAAAACATTCAGTACTTC
TRBV5-6	TRBD1	TRBJ1-1	NA	CASSPTGDSEAFF	TGTGCCAGCAGCCCTACAGGGGACAGTGAAGCTTTCTTT
TRBV4-2	NA	TRBJ2-2	NA	CASSQGGGHGGTGELFF	TGTGCCAGCAGCCAAGGGGGCGGGCACGGGGGCACCGGGGAGCTGTTTTTT
TRBV24-1	TRBD1	TRBJ1-1	once	CATSDLVPGGQGAGGTEAFF	TGTGCCACCAGTGATTTGGTTCCTGGGGGACAGGGGGCAGGAGGCACTGAAGCTTTCTTT
TRBV7-9	TRBD1	TRBJ2-3	few	CASRPILRDRASQDTQYF	TGTGCCAGCAGACCGATTTTGAGGGACAGGGCTTCTCAGGATACGCAGTATTTT
TRBV18	TRBD1	TRBJ1-6	once	CASSPSGTENSPLHF	TGTGCCAGCTCACCGTCCGGGACAGAAAATTCACCCCTCCACTTT
TRBV6-5	TRBD1	TRBJ1-2	NA	CASTAQGDVGYTF	TGTGCCAGCACTGCCCAGGGGGATGTGGGCTACACCTTC
TRBV10-3	TRBD1	TRBJ2-3	NA	CAISESPDRADTDTQYF	TGTGCCATCAGTGAGTCTCCCGACAGGGCAGACACAGATACGCAGTATTTT
TRBV7-7	TRBD2	TRBJ2-6	NA	CASSSPGLSSGANVLTF	TGTGCCAGCAGCTCACCGGGACTAAGCTCTGGGGCCAACGTCCTGACTTTC
TRBV7-2	TRBD1	TRBJ2-5	NA	CASSYRQGGQYF	TGTGCCAGCAGCTACAGACAGGGGGGTCAGTACTTC
TRBV25-1	NA	TRBJ2-1	NA	CASDDSRRDNEQFF	TGTGCCAGCGATGACAGCCGTAGGGACAATGAGCAGTTCTTC
TRBV30	NA	TRBJ2-3	few	CAWSLASQPSTDTQYF	TGTGCCTGGAGCCTAGCCTCACAACCTAGCACAGATACGCAGTATTTT
TRBV6-4	NA	TRBJ1-1	NA	CASSGTMNTEAFF	TGTGCCAGCAGTGGGACAATGAACACTGAAGCTTTCTTT
TRBV4-1	NA	TRBJ1-1	NA	CASSQGNSFEAFF	TGCGCCAGCAGCCAAGGAAACAGCTTTGAAGCTTTCTTT
TRBV11-2	TRBD1	TRBJ2-3	NA	CASSFRAKGTGGDTQYF	TGTGCCAGCAGCTTTAGGGCCAAGGGGACAGGGGGGGATACGCAGTATTTT
TRBV4-1	TRBD2	TRBJ2-3	NA	CASSQALAGGTDTQYF	TGCGCCAGCAGCCAAGCCCTAGCGGGAGGCACAGATACGCAGTATTTT
TRBV9	NA	TRBJ2-1	NA	CASSLLGAGNEQFF	TGTGCCAGCAGCCTCCTGGGGGCTGGCAATGAGCAGTTCTTC
TRBV7-3	NA	TRBJ1-1	NA	CASSLYPPHRVNTEAFF	TGTGCCAGCAGCTTATATCCCCCGCACAGGGTGAACACTGAAGCTTTCTTT
TRBV19	TRBD1	TRBJ1-2	NA	CASTGDRDFYGYTF	TGTGCCAGTACTGGGGACAGGGACTTCTATGGCTACACCTTC
TRBV6-2/TRBV6-3	TRBD2	TRBJ2-3	NA	CASSYSRLAGNTDTQYF	TGTGCCAGCAGTTACTCTCGATTAGCGGGGAACACAGATACGCAGTATTTT
TRBV5-6	NA	TRBJ1-1	once	CASSLDGGYTEAFF	TGTGCCAGCAGCCTCGATGGGGGGTACACTGAAGCTTTCTTT
TRBV27	TRBD1	TRBJ1-1	NA	CASSPGTGTTEAFF	TGTGCCAGCAGTCCAGGGACAGGGACAACTGAAGCTTTCTTT
TRBV5-1	NA	TRBJ2-5	NA	CASSLVRQRQETQYF	TGCGCCAGCAGCTTGGTTAGGCAGCGACAAGAGACCCAGTACTTC